This TCR beta chain is from a study of vaccination effects on CD4 cells after COVID-19. V was trimmed by 0 bases and J by 6 bases, leaving 12 bases between them. The CDR3 is made up of 15 amino acids. Germline V gives CDR1 SGHRS, CDR2 YFSETQ. TCRdb keeps only in-frame clones here, not all; method: immunoSEQ multiplex PCR. This table has fewer than 20,000 clones, 75% to 80% appearing once. After expansion with viral peptide pools in the ViraFEST assay, antigen-specific CD4+ T cells were sequenced. Culture proceeded for about 11 days, and CD4+ T cells were then isolated. Either the BNT162b2 or mRNA-1273 vaccine was given to participants in two doses. The study found no prior SARS-CoV-2 infection in the vaccine recipients, who tested negative for nucleocapsid antibodies. As for this clone: The antigen is unknown.

This specimen consisted of CD4+ T cells from PBMCs cultured with HCoV-NL63 spike peptides, obtained after COVID-19 vaccination. The V gene is TRBV5-1, the J gene TRBJ2-2; either TRBD1 or TRBD2 may supply D (5 bases each). This TCR derives from a human donor who received a COVID-19 vaccine. The CDR3 loop is CASSLGEGRAGELFF. CDR3 coding DNA: TGCGCCAGCAGCTTGGGTGAGGGGCGAGCCGGGGAGCTGTTTTTT.